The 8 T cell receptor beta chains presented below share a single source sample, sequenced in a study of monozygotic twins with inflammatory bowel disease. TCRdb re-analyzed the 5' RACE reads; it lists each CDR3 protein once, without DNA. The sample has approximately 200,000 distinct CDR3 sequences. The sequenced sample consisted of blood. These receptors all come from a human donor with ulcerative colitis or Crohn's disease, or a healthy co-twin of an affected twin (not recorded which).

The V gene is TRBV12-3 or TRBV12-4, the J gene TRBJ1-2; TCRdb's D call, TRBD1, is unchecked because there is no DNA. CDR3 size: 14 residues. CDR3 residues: CASSARDRGSGYTF.

CDR3: CASSSRDRIEWTGNQPQHF. The chain combines TRBV5-6 with TRBJ1-5; TCRdb calls TRBD1, which cannot be checked without DNA. CDR3 length: 19 amino acids. Germline lookup yields CDR1 SGHDT and CDR2 YYEEEE.

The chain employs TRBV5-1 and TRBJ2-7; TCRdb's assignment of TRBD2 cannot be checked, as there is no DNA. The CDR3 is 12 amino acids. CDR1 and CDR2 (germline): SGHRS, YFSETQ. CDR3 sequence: CASRERGSEQYF.

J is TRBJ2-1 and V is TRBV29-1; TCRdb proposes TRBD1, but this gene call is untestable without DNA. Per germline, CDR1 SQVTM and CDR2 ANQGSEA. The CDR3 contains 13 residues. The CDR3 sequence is CSVPGGFYNEQFF.

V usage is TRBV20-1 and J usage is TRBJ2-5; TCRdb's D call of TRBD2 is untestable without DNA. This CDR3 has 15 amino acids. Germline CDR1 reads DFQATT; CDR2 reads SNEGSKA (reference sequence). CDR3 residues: CSASRGLAGVETQYF.

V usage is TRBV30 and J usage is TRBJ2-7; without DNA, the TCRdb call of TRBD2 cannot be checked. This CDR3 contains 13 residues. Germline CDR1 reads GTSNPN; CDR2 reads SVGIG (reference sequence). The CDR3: CAWARGLSYEQYF. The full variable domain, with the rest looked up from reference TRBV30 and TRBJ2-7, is SQTIHQWPATLVQPVGSPLSLECTVEGTSNPNLYWYRQAAGRGLQLLFYSVGIGQISSEVPQNLSASRPQDRQFILSSKKLLLSDSGFYLCAWARGLSYEQYFGPGTRLTVT.

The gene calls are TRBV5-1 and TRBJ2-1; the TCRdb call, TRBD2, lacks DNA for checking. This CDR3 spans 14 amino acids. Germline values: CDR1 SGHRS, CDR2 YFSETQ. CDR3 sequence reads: CASRSSGGINEQFF.

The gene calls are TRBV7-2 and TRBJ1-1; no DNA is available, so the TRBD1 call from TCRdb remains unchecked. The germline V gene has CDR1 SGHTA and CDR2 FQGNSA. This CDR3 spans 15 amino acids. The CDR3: CASSHGQGMNTEAFF.